The clone carrying this T cell receptor beta chain was recorded a few times. This CDR3 is also generated by other DNA sequences in the sample. Primers included in the PCR were 60 Vbeta and 13 Jbeta primers. Authors' analysis steps: In a later analysis, roughly 11 million of some 80 million unique beta chains occurred in at least two donors. Measured with immunoSEQ multiplex PCR; TCRdb has only the in-frame clones, and not every one. The DNA was the basis for D and trimming; V, J and clone size are from that table. Among more than 85,000 clones, about 78% were seen once, and the ten largest hold approximately 1.2%. This entry belongs to a study of cytomegalovirus exposure and HLA in healthy donors. V lost 3 bases and J lost 9, with 9 bases in between. Germline V gene data show CDR1 as KGHSH and CDR2 as LQKENI. The CDR3 has 12 amino acids.

This TCR derives from a young man in good health and CMV-seronegative. The sequencing input was PBMCs. J is TRBJ2-1 and V is TRBV18; D is undetermined. CDR3 sequence: CASSPYLSEQFF. CDR3 DNA sequence: TGTGCCAGCTCACCCTACCTGAGTGAGCAGTTCTTC.